This T cell receptor (beta chain) was sequenced in a study of shared clonotypes between healthy human individuals. Study-level background: Each donor's CD4 naive and CD4 memory cells filled three plates apiece, CD8 naive two, and CD8 memory one.

Memory CD4+ cells were the fraction left after CD45RA+ naive selection. Genomic DNA (from each subset) was split evenly across several immunoSEQ plates. Method: immunoSEQ multiplex PCR; TCRdb's copy keeps in-frame clones and lacks some. Found here are approximately 2.5 million clones, more than 85% of them singletons; the top ten hold about 0.38%. Germline V lookup: CDR1 SEHNR, CDR2 FQNEAQ (reference sequence). The CDR3 is made up of 15 amino acids. V lost 4 bases and J lost 11; bases outside the gene matches: 13. This rearrangement joins TRBV7-9 to TRBJ2-3; 9 positions agree with TRBD2. This clonotype was obtained from a man between 18 and 35 years old in good health. Some clones in this sample may be carry-over from other donors' samples. The sequenced sample was naive CD4+ T cells from PBMCs. Subset in this sample: CD45RA+ positively selected. CDR3 in amino acids: CASSWDGTSRAKQYF. CDR3 sequence (DNA): TGTGCCAGCAGCTGGGATGGGACTAGCCGTGCGAAGCAGTATTTT. Together with reference TRBV7-9 and TRBJ2-3, the CDR3 gives the full variable domain: DTGVSQNPRHKITKRGQNVTFRCDPISEHNRLYWYRQTLGQGPEFLTYFQNEAQLEKSRLLSDRFSAERPKGSFSTLEIQRTEQGDSAMYLCASSWDGTSRAKQYFGPGTRLTVL.